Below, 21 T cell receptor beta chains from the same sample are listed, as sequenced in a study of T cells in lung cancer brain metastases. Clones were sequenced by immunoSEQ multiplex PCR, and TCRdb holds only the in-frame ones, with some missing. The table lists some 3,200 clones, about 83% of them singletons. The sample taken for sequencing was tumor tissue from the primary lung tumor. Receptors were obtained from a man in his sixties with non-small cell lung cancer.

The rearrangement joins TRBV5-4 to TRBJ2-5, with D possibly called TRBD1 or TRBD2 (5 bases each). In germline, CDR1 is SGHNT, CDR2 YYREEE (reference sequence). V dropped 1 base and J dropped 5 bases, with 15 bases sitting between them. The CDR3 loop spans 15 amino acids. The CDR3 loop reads CASSLWQGGSETQYF. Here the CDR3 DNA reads TGTGCCAGCAGCTTGTGGCAGGGCGGGTCGGAGACCCAGTACTTC.

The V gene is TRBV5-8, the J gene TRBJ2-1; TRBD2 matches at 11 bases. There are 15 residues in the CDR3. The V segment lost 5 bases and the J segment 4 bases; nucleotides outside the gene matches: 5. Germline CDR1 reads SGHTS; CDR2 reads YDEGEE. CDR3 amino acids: CASSGLAGGYNEQFF. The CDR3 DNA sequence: TGTGCCAGCAGTGGCTTAGCGGGGGGGTACAATGAGCAGTTCTTC.

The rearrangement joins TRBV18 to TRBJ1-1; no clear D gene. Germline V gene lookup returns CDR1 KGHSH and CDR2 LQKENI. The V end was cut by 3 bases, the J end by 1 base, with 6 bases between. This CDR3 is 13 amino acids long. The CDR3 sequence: CASSPRQNTEAFF. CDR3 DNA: TGTGCCAGCTCACCGCGACAGAACACTGAAGCTTTCTTT.

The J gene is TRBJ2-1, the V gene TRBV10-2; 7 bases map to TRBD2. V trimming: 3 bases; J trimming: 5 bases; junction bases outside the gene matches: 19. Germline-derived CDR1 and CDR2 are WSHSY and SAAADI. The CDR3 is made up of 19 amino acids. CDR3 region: CASSDWWGNGGRANNEQFF. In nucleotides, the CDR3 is TGCGCCAGCAGTGACTGGTGGGGTAATGGGGGGAGGGCTAACAATGAGCAGTTCTTC.

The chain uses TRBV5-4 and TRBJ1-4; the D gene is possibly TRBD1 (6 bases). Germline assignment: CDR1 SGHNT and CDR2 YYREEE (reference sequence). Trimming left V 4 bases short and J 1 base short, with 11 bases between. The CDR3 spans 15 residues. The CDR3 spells CASSMDSRTNEKLFF. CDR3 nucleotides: TGTGCCAGCAGCATGGACAGCCGAACTAATGAAAAACTGTTTTTT.

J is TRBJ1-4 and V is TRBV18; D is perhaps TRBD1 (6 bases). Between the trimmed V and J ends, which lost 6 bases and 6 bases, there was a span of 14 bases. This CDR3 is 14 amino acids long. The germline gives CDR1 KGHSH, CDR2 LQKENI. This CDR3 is CASSPGGGDEKLFF. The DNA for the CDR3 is TGTGCCAGCTCGCCCGGGGGCGGTGATGAAAAACTGTTTTTT.

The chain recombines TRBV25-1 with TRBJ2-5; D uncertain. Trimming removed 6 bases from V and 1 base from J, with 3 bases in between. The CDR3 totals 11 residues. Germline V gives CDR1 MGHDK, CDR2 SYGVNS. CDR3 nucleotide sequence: TGTGCCAGCAGGGTCCAAGAGACCCAGTACTTC. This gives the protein CASRVQETQYF.

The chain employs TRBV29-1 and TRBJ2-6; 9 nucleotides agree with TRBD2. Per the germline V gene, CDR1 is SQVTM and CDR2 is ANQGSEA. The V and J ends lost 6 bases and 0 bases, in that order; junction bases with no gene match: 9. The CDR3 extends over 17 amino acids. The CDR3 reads CSVGAGGRTSGANVLTF. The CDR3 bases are TGCAGCGTCGGTGCGGGGGGGCGAACCTCTGGGGCCAACGTCCTGACTTTC.

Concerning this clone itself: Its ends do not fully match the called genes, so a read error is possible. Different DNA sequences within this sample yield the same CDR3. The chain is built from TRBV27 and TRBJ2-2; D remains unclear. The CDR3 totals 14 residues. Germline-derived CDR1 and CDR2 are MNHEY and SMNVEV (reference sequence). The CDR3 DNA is TGTGCCAGCAGTTGGCAGGCCCACACAGGGGAGCTGTTTTTT. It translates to CASSWQAHTGELFF.

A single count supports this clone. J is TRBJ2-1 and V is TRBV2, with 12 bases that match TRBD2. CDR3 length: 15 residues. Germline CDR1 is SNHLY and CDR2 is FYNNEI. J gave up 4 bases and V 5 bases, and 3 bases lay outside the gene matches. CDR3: CASSSLAGGYNEQFF. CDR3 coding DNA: TGTGCCAGCAGTTCCCTAGCGGGAGGGTACAATGAGCAGTTCTTC.

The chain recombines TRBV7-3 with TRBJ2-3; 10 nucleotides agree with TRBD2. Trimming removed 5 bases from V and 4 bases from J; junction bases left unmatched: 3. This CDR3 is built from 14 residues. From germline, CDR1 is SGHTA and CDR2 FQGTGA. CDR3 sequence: CASSLAGEADTQYF. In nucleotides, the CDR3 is TGTGCCAGCAGCCTAGCGGGGGAGGCAGATACGCAGTATTTT. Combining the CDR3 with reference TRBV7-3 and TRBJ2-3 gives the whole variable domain GAGVSQTPSNKVTEKGKYVELRCDPISGHTALYWYRQSLGQGPEFLIYFQGTGAADDSGLPNDRFFAVRPEGSVSTLKIQRTERGDSAVYLCASSLAGEADTQYFGPGTRLTVL.

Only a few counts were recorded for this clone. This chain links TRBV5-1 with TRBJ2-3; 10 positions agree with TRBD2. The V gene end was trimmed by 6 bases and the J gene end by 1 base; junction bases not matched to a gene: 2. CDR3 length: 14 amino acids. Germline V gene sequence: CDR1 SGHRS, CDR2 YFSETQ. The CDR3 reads CASTSGGGTDTQYF. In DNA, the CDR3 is TGCGCCAGCACTAGCGGGGGAGGCACAGATACGCAGTATTTT.

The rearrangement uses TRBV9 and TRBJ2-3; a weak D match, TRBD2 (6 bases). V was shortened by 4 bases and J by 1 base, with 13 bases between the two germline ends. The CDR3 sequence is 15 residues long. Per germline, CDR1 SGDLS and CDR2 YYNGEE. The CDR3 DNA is TGTGCCAGCAGCCCCCGGGACTCTGGCACAGATACGCAGTATTTT. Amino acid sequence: CASSPRDSGTDTQYF.

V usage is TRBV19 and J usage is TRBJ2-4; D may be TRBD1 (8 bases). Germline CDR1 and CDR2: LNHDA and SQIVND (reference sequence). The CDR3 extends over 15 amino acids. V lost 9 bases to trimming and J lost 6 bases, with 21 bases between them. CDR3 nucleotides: TGTGCCAGGGTCACAGGGGGGGCGGTGGGAAACATTCAGTACTTC. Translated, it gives CARVTGGAVGNIQYF.

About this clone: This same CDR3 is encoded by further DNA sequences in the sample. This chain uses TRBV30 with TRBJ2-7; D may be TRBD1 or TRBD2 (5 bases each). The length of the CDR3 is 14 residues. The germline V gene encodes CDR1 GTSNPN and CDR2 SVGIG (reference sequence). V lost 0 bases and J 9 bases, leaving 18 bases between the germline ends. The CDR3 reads CAWSVPGTRVGQYF. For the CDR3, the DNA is TGTGCCTGGAGTGTCCCGGGGACGAGGGTCGGGCAGTACTTC.

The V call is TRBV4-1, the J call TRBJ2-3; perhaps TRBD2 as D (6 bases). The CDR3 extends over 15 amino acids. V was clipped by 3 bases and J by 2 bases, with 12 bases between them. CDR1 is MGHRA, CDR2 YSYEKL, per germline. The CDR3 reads CASSQDYLVTDTQYF. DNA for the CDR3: TGCGCCAGCAGCCAGGACTACTTGGTCACAGATACGCAGTATTTT.

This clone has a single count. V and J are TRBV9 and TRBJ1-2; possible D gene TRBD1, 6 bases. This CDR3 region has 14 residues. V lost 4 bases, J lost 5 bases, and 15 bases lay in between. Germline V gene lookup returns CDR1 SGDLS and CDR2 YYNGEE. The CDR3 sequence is CASSHMGGAYGYTF. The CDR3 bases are TGTGCCAGCAGCCATATGGGGGGGGCTTATGGCTACACCTTC.

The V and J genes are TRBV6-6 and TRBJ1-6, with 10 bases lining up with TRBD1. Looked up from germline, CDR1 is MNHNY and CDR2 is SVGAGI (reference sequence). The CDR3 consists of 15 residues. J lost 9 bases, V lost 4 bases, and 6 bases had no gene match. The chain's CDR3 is CASSSRQGAGSPLHF. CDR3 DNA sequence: TGTGCCAGCAGTTCCAGACAGGGGGCTGGTTCACCCCTCCACTTT.

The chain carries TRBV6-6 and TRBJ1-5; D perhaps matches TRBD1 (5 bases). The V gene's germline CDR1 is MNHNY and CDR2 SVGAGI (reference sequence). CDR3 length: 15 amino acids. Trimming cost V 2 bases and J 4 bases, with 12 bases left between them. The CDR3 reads CASSYQDGGNQPQHF. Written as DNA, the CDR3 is TGTGCCAGCAGTTACCAGGACGGGGGGAATCAGCCCCAGCATTTT.

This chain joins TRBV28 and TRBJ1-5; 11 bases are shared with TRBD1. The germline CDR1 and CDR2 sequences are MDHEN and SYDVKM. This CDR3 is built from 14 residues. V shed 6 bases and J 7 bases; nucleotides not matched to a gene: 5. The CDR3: CASSGQGARQPQHF. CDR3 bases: TGTGCCAGCAGCGGACAGGGGGCGAGGCAGCCCCAGCATTTT.

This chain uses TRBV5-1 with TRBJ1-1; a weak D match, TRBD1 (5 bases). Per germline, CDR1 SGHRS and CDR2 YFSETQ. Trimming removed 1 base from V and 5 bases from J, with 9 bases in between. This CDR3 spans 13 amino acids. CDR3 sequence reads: CASSLQGETEAFF. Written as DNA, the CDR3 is TGCGCCAGCAGCTTGCAGGGCGAGACTGAAGCTTTCTTT.